This TCR beta chain is drawn from a study of blood T cell repertoires in COVID-19. Study-wide background: PBMCs, B-cell-depleted T cells, or T cells were the source of the cDNA or gDNA that made up the material.

The assay was immunoSEQ multiplex PCR, and TCRdb's table has in-frame clones only and misses some. The sample holds about 160,000 clones, 85% to 90% seen once. Germline V gives CDR1 SGHAT, CDR2 FQNNGV. Trimming removed 3 bases at V and 0 bases at J, with 8 bases between. The CDR3 runs 14 residues. This clone occurred once. The sequenced sample was peripheral blood. This chain links TRBV11-2 with TRBJ2-5; the D is unclear. The sequence was collected from a woman aged 70 to 79 with acute or convalescent COVID-19. CDR3 nucleotides: TGTGCCAGCAGCTTCTCCACAAACCAAGAGACCCAGTACTTC. Translation gives CASSFSTNQETQYF.